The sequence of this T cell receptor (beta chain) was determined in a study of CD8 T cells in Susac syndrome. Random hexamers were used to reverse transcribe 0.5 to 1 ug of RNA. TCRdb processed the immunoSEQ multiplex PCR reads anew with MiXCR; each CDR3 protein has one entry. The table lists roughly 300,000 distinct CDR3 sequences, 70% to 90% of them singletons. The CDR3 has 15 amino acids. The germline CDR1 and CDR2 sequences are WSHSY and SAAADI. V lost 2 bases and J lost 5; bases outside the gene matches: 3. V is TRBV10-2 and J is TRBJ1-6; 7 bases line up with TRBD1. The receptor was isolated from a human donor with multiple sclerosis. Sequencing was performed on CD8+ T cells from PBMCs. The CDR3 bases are TGCGCCAGCAGTGAGAGGGGACAGCATAATTCACCCCTCCACTTT. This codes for CASSERGQHNSPLHF.